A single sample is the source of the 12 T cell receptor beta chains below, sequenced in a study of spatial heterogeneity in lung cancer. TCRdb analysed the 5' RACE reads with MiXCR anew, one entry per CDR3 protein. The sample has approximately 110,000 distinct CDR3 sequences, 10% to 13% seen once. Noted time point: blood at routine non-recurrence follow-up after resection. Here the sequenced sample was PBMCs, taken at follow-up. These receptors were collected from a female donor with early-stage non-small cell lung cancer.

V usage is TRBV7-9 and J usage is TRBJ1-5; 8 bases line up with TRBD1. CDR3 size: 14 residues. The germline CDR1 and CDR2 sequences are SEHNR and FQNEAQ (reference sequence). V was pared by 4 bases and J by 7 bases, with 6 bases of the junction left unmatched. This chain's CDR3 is CASSSQGALQPQHF. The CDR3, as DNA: TGTGCCAGCAGCTCCCAGGGGGCTCTGCAGCCCCAGCATTTT.

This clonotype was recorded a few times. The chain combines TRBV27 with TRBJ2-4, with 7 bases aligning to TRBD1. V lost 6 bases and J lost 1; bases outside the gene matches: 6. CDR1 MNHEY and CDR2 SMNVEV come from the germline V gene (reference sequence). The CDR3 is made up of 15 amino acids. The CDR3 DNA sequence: TGTGCCAGCAGCCAGGTACAGGGGGCCAAAAACATTCAGTACTTC. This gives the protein CASSQVQGAKNIQYF.

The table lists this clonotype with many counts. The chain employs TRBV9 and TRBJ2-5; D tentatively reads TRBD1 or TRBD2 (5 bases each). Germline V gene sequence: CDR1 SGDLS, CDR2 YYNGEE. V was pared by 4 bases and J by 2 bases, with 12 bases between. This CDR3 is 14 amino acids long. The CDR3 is CASSPRGGQETQYF. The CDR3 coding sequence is TGTGCCAGCAGCCCTAGGGGCGGGCAAGAGACCCAGTACTTC.

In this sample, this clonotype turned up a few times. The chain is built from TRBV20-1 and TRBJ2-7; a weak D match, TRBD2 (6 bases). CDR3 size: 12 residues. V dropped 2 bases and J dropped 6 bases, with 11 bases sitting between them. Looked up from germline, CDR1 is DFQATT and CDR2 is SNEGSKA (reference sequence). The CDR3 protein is CSARTSRREQYF. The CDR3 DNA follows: TGCAGTGCTAGAACTAGCCGCCGCGAGCAGTACTTC.

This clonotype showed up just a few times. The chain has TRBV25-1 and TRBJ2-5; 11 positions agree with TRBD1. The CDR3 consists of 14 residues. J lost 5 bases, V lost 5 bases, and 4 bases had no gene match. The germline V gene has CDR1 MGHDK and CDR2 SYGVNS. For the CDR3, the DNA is TGTGCCAGCAGTATGGACAGGGGGCCTGAGACCCAGTACTTC. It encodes CASSMDRGPETQYF.

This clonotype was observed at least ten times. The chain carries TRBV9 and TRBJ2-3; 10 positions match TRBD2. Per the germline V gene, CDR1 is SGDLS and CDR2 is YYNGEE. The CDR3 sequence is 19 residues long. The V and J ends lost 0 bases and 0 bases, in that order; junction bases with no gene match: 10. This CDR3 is CASSVEGSGRGLSTDTQYF. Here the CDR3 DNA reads TGTGCCAGCAGCGTAGAGGGGAGCGGGAGGGGCCTTAGCACAGATACGCAGTATTTT. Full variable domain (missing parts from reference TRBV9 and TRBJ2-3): DSGVTQTPKHLITATGQRVTLRCSPRSGDLSVYWYQQSLDQGLQFLIQYYNGEERAKGNILERFSAQQFPDLHSELNLSSLELGDSALYFCASSVEGSGRGLSTDTQYFGPGTRLTVL.

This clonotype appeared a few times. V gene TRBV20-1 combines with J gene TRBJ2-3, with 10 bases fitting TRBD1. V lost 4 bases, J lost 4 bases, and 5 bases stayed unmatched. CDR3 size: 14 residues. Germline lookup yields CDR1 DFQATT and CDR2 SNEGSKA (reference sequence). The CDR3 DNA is TGCAGTGCTATGGGACAGGGGTATGCAGATACGCAGTATTTT. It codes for CSAMGQGYADTQYF.

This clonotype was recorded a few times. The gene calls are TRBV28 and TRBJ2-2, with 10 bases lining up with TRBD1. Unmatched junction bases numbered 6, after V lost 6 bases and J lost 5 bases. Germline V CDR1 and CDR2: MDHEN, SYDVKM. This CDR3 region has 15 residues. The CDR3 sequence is CASRRQGARTGELFF. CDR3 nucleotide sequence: TGTGCCAGCAGACGACAGGGGGCGCGAACCGGGGAGCTGTTTTTT.

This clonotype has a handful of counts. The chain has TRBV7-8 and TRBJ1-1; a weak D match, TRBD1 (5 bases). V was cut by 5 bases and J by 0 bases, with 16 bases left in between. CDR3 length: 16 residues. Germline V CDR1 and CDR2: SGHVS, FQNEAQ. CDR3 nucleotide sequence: TGTGCCAGCAGCGGGGGGGTGTTTAGGCTGAACACTGAAGCTTTCTTT. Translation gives CASSGGVFRLNTEAFF.

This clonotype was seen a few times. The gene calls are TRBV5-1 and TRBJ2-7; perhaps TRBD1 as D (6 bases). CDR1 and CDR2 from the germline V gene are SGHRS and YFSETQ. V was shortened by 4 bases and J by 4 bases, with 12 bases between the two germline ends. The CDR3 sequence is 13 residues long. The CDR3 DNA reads TGCGCCAGCAGCCCTGGACAGCTATACGAGCAGTACTTC. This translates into CASSPGQLYEQYF.

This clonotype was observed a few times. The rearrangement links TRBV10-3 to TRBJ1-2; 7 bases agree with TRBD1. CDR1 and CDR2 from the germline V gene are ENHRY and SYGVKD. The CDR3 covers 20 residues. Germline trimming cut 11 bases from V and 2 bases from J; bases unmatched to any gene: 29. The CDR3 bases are TGTGCCTCGACTGAGGGGACTATCAGGGGGTTGTTAGCTAAAAACTATGGCTACACCTTC. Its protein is CASTEGTIRGLLAKNYGYTF.

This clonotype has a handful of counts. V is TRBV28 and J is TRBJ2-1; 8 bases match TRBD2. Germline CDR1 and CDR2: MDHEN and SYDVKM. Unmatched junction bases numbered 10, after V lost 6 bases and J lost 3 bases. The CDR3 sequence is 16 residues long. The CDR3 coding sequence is TGTGCCAGCAGCTTACCCGGTAGCGGGATCTACAATGAGCAGTTCTTC. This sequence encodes CASSLPGSGIYNEQFF.